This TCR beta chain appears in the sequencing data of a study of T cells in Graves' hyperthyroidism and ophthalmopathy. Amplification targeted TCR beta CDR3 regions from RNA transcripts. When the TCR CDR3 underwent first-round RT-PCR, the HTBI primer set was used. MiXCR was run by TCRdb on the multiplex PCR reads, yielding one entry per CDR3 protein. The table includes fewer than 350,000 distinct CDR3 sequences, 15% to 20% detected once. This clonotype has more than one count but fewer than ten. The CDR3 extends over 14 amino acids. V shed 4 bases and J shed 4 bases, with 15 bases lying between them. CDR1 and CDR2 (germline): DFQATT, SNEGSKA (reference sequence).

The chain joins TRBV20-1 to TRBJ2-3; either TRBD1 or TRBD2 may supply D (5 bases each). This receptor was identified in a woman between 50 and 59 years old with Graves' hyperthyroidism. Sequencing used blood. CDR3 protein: CSATRTARADTQYF. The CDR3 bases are TGCAGTGCTACAAGGACTGCCAGGGCAGATACGCAGTATTTT.